These 6 T cell receptor beta chains share one sample of origin, sequenced in a study of siplizumab effects on memory and regulatory T cells. The protocol was immunoSEQ multiplex PCR, while the TCRdb copy is restricted to in-frame clones and leaves out a portion. Found here are roughly 100,000 clones, about 93% of them singletons; the top ten hold about 0.32%. Sequenced: CD4+ T cells sorted from blood. The receptors stem from a human donor in good health.

The chain is built from TRBV19 and TRBJ1-5; D is perhaps TRBD1 (6 bases). V was clipped by 8 bases and J by 7 bases, with 21 bases between them. The CDR3 contains 15 residues. Germline V gives CDR1 LNHDA, CDR2 SQIVND (reference sequence). The CDR3 DNA is TGTGCCAGTGACCGACGGCAGGGGCTCTCCCAGCCCCAGCATTTT. Its translation is CASDRRQGLSQPQHF.

This chain uses TRBV9 with TRBJ2-7, with TRBD1 identical over 9 bases. V lost 8 bases, J lost 4 bases, and 10 bases stayed unmatched. The germline CDR1 and CDR2 sequences are SGDLS and YYNGEE. This CDR3 has 14 amino acids. The CDR3 nucleotides are TGTGCCAGTGGAGCTGGGACAGGGCAGTACGAGCAGTACTTC. This translates into CASGAGTGQYEQYF.

The J gene is TRBJ1-6, the V gene TRBV30, with D hard to call. The CDR3 runs 13 residues. Trimming pared 2 bases from V and 4 bases from J, leaving 6 bases between. Germline V gene data show CDR1 as GTSNPN and CDR2 as SVGIG (reference sequence). CDR3: CAWSRGYNSPLHF. CDR3 DNA sequence: TGTGCCTGGAGTCGAGGGTATAATTCACCCCTCCACTTT.

The V and J genes are TRBV5-4 and TRBJ2-7; 7 nucleotides agree with TRBD1. The CDR3 sequence is 14 residues long. The germline V gene encodes CDR1 SGHNT and CDR2 YYREEE (reference sequence). The V segment lost 3 bases and the J segment 6 bases; nucleotides outside the gene matches: 9. The CDR3 loop reads CASSSPGQTTEQYF. The CDR3 DNA is TGTGCCAGCAGCTCGCCGGGACAGACAACCGAGCAGTACTTC. Filled out from reference TRBV5-4 and TRBJ2-7, the complete variable domain reads ETGVTQSPTHLIKTRGQQVTLRCSSQSGHNTVSWYQQALGQGPQFIFQYYREEENGRGNFPPRFSGLQFPNYSSELNVNALELDDSALYLCASSSPGQTTEQYFGPGTRLTVT.

The CDR3 is CASSPPDRDYGYTF. CDR3 nucleotide sequence: TGTGCCAGTAGTCCCCCGGACAGGGACTATGGCTACACCTTC. The rearrangement links TRBV19 to TRBJ1-2, with 8 positions matching TRBD1. The ends lost 5 bases at V and 3 bases at J; junction bases unmatched: 5. Germline V gives CDR1 LNHDA, CDR2 SQIVND (reference sequence). CDR3 length: 14 residues.

The J gene is TRBJ1-1, the V gene TRBV7-9, with D unresolved. The V and J ends lost 2 bases and 1 base respectively, with 11 bases between them. Germline CDR1 and CDR2: SEHNR and FQNEAQ (reference sequence). The CDR3 is made up of 15 amino acids. CDR3 region: CASSLNADSNTEAFF. CDR3 in DNA: TGTGCCAGCAGCTTAAACGCAGACTCGAACACTGAAGCTTTCTTT.